The clone carrying this T cell receptor beta chain was counted only a few times. This CDR3 has 15 residues. The trim removed 4 bases at V and 5 bases at J, leaving 9 bases unmatched. Per the germline V gene, CDR1 is SEHNR and CDR2 is FQNEAQ (reference sequence). This sample was included in a study of blood T cell repertoires in COVID-19. Study-level background: The cDNA or gDNA used as material had been derived from T cells, B-cell-depleted T cells, or PBMCs.

In the authors' methods: Reference gene primer amplification yielded estimated nucleated cell counts. TCRdb's table, derived via immunoSEQ multiplex PCR, lists solely in-frame clones and lacks some. From that table come the V and J calls and clone size; the DNA was used to work out D and trimming. The table records 150,000 to 200,000 clones, less than 85% of them present only once. Sequencing used peripheral blood. This receptor was taken from a human donor with acute or convalescent COVID-19. The donor label of this sample is uncertain. This rearrangement joins TRBV7-9 to TRBJ2-5, with 8 bases matching TRBD1. DNA of the CDR3: TGTGCCAGCAGCTCACAGGGGGGCAAGGGGGAGACCCAGTACTTC. Amino acid sequence: CASSSQGGKGETQYF.